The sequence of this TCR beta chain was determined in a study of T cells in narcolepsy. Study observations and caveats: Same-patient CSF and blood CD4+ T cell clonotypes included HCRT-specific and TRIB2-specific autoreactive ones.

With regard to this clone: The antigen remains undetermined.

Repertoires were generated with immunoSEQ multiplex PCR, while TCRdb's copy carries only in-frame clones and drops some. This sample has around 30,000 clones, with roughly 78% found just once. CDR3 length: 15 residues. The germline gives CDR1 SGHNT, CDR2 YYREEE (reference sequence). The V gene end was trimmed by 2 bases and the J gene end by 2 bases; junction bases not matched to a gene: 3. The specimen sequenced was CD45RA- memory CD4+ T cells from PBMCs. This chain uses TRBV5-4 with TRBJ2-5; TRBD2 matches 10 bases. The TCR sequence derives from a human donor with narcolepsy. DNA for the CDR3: TGTGCCAGCAGCTTAGCGGGAGGGCTTCAAGAGACCCAGTACTTC. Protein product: CASSLAGGLQETQYF.